Presented here are 16 T cell receptor beta chains from one specimen sequenced in a study of blood T cell repertoires in COVID-19. Using immunoSEQ multiplex PCR, the repertoire was profiled, and TCRdb retains in-frame clones only, with some absent. The data contain fewer than 400,000 clones, around 84% of them singletons. Sequenced input: peripheral blood. All receptors come from a human donor in a cohort sampled during active COVID-19.

The V gene is TRBV5-1, the J gene TRBJ2-7, with 8 nucleotides matching TRBD1. Germline V gives CDR1 SGHRS, CDR2 YFSETQ. With 1 base clipped from V and 3 bases from J, the junction kept 3 bases outside the gene matches. The CDR3 is 14 amino acids. CDR3 coding DNA: TGCGCCAGCAGCTTGCCGGGACAGGACTACGAGCAGTACTTC. Translating it yields CASSLPGQDYEQYF.

The V gene is TRBV19, the J gene TRBJ1-5; D unclear. CDR3 size: 14 residues. Trimming left V 6 bases short and J 5 bases short, with 14 bases between. Germline loops: CDR1 LNHDA, CDR2 SQIVND (reference sequence). The CDR3 DNA follows: TGTGCCAGTAGGGGGTTAGGGAGGGATCAGCCCCAGCATTTT. Translated, it gives CASRGLGRDQPQHF.

V usage is TRBV2 and J usage is TRBJ2-2; 11 nucleotides line up with TRBD2. Germline CDR1 SNHLY, CDR2 FYNNEI. With 4 bases clipped from V and 3 bases from J, the junction kept 1 base outside the gene matches. The CDR3 totals 15 residues. CDR3 DNA: TGTGCCAGCAGTGTACTAGCGGGGGACACCGGGGAGCTGTTTTTT. This encodes CASSVLAGDTGELFF.

V usage is TRBV24-1 and J usage is TRBJ2-3; D might be TRBD1 (5 bases). The germline V gene has CDR1 KGHDR and CDR2 SFDVKD. V lost 4 bases, J lost 2 bases, and 12 bases lay in between. This CDR3 has 15 amino acids. CDR3 protein: CATSEAGKSTDTQYF. CDR3 in DNA: TGTGCCACCAGTGAAGCAGGGAAATCCACAGATACGCAGTATTTT.

The V call is TRBV9, the J call TRBJ1-2; no firm D call. Germline CDR1 is SGDLS and CDR2 is YYNGEE. Trimming shortened V by 0 bases and J by 3 bases, and 12 bases separated the two germline ends. The CDR3 has 15 amino acids. As DNA, the CDR3 is TGTGCCAGCAGCGTAGAGGCGGTACAAGACTATGGCTACACCTTC. As protein: CASSVEAVQDYGYTF.

This chain links TRBV29-1 with TRBJ2-7; TRBD1 matches at 10 bases. The CDR3 length is 14 residues. V lost 4 bases and J lost 4; bases outside the gene matches: 7. CDR1 and CDR2 from the germline V gene are SQVTM and ANQGSEA. CDR3 in amino acids: CSVVGQGKGYEQYF. The CDR3 bases are TGCAGCGTTGTGGGACAGGGGAAAGGATACGAGCAGTACTTC.

The V call is TRBV28, the J call TRBJ2-7; D might be TRBD1 (6 bases). Germline assignment: CDR1 MDHEN and CDR2 SYDVKM. Trimming pared 2 bases from V and 4 bases from J, leaving 12 bases between. The CDR3 is 14 amino acids. The CDR3 DNA follows: TGTGCCAGCAGTTTACCAGGGGCTACTTACGAGCAGTACTTC. Translating it yields CASSLPGATYEQYF.

The chain has TRBV5-8 and TRBJ2-1; TRBD2 agrees at 8 bases. The V gene's germline CDR1 is SGHTS and CDR2 YDEGEE. Unmatched junction bases numbered 6, after V lost 0 bases and J lost 7 bases. The CDR3 sequence is 15 residues long. DNA of the CDR3: TGTGCCAGCAGCTTGGAGGCGGGGGGCGGGAATGAGCAGTTCTTC. Translated: CASSLEAGGGNEQFF.

The V gene is TRBV2, the J gene TRBJ1-2, with 7 nucleotides matching TRBD1. Germline values: CDR1 SNHLY, CDR2 FYNNEI. This CDR3 region has 16 residues. V shed 5 bases, J shed 4 bases, and the junction held 13 bases outside the gene matches. CDR3 coding DNA: TGTGCCAGCAGTCACACGACAGAGGGGGCGGCCTATGGCTACACCTTC. Protein sequence: CASSHTTEGAAYGYTF.

The chain is built from TRBV6-5 and TRBJ2-1; D is perhaps TRBD2 (6 bases). Deletions cut 8 bases from V and 7 bases from J, with 18 bases between. This CDR3 is 14 amino acids long. Germline V gene sequence: CDR1 MNHEY, CDR2 SVGAGI. The CDR3 protein is CASRQLWEDNEQFF. The CDR3 coding sequence is TGTGCCAGCCGCCAATTATGGGAGGATAATGAGCAGTTCTTC.

The chain joins TRBV5-4 to TRBJ2-7, with D maybe TRBD2 (5 bases). The CDR3 is 13 residues long. V was pared by 6 bases and J by 7 bases, with 17 bases between. CDR1 is SGHNT, CDR2 YYREEE, per germline (reference sequence). The CDR3 DNA follows: TGTGCCAGCACCATTGTGGGAGTACGGGAGCAGTACTTC. This translates into CASTIVGVREQYF.

The rearrangement links TRBV5-1 to TRBJ2-3, with a tentative D call TRBD2 (6 bases). V was trimmed by 1 base and J by 4 bases, leaving 10 bases between them. CDR1 is SGHRS and CDR2 is YFSETQ in the germline V gene. This CDR3 spans 14 amino acids. DNA for the CDR3: TGCGCCAGCAGCTTGAGATTAGCGGCAGATACGCAGTATTTT. This translates into CASSLRLAADTQYF.

The chain is built from TRBV11-2 and TRBJ1-2; D gene uncertain. V lost 0 bases and J 4 bases, leaving 12 bases between the germline ends. Germline loops: CDR1 SGHAT, CDR2 FQNNGV. The CDR3 runs to 15 residues. CDR3 nucleotide sequence: TGTGCCAGCAGCTTAGACGGACTCTCCGGCTATGGCTACACCTTC. This codes for CASSLDGLSGYGYTF.

The gene calls are TRBV11-2 and TRBJ1-1, with D tentatively TRBD1 (6 bases). V lost 3 bases and J lost 3, with 17 bases in between. The germline V gene has CDR1 SGHAT and CDR2 FQNNGV. CDR3 length: 16 residues. CDR3 sequence (DNA): TGTGCCAGCAGCTTCTTCCCGTTAGAGGGGGACACTGAAGCTTTCTTT. Translation gives CASSFFPLEGDTEAFF.

The V call is TRBV19, the J call TRBJ1-1; D remains unclear. Trimming took off 6 bases at V and 0 bases at J, with 11 bases between the two ends. The CDR3 spans 14 residues. The germline CDR1 and CDR2 sequences are LNHDA and SQIVND (reference sequence). CDR3 nucleotides: TGTGCCAGTAGCCTGGAGTGGATGAACACTGAAGCTTTCTTT. Its translation is CASSLEWMNTEAFF. The full variable domain, in which reference TRBV19 and TRBJ1-1 provide the parts outside the CDR3, is DGGITQSPKYLFRKEGQNVTLSCEQNLNHDAMYWYRQDPGQGLRLIYYSQIVNDFQKGDIAEGYSVSREKKESFPLTVTSAQKNPTAFYLCASSLEWMNTEAFFGQGTRLTVV.

This sequence joins TRBV2 and TRBJ2-2; TRBD2 agrees at 8 bases. Trimming took 7 bases from V and 4 from J; bases not matched to a gene: 5. The CDR3 totals 14 residues. The V gene's germline CDR1 is SNHLY and CDR2 FYNNEI. The CDR3 DNA reads TGTGCCAGCACCCAGCGGGAGATCACCGGGGAGCTGTTTTTT. Translated, it gives CASTQREITGELFF.